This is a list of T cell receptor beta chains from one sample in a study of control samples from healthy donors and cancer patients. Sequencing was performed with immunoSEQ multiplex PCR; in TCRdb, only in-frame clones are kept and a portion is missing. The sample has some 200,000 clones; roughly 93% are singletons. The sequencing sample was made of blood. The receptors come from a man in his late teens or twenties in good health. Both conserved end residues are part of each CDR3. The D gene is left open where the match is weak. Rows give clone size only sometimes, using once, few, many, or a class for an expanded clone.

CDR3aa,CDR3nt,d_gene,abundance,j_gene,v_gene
CASSLAPGQAYEQYF,TGCGCCAGCAGCCTCGCCCCGGGACAAGCCTACGAGCAGTACTTC,NA,NA,TRBJ2-7,TRBV5-1
CASSLDDRERAFF,TGCGCCAGCAGCTTGGATGACAGGGAAAGAGCTTTCTTT,TRBD1,once,TRBJ1-1,TRBV5-1
CASRREGKVYGYTF,TGTGCCAGCAGGAGGGAGGGTAAGGTCTATGGCTACACCTTC,NA,NA,TRBJ1-2,TRBV6-5
CASSEVAGLSYEQYF,TGTGCCAGCAGTGAAGTTGCCGGACTTAGCTACGAGCAGTACTTC,NA,NA,TRBJ2-7,TRBV6-1
CASSSYTGELFF,TGTGCCAGCAGCTCTTACACCGGGGAGCTGTTTTTT,NA,NA,TRBJ2-2,TRBV3-1/TRBV3-2
CASSRGQWAYNEQFF,TGTGCCAGCAGCCGGGGACAGTGGGCCTACAATGAGCAGTTCTTC,TRBD1,NA,TRBJ2-1,TRBV3-1/TRBV3-2
CASSESAGHEKLFF,TGTGCCAGCAGTGAATCGGCAGGGCACGAAAAACTGTTTTTT,NA,NA,TRBJ1-4,TRBV6-1
CASSIPVAGFYNEQFF,TGTGCCAGCAGTATACCAGTAGCGGGGTTTTACAATGAGCAGTTCTTC,TRBD2,NA,TRBJ2-1,TRBV28
CASSSPSSGNTEAFF,TGTGCCAGCAGTTCCCCGTCCTCTGGGAACACTGAAGCTTTCTTT,NA,NA,TRBJ1-1,TRBV6-5
CASSKGRTEAFF,TGTGCCAGCAGCAAGGGCCGCACTGAAGCTTTCTTT,NA,NA,TRBJ1-1,TRBV5-6
CASSLSRSEQFF,TGTGCCAGCAGTTTATCTCGAAGTGAGCAGTTCTTC,NA,NA,TRBJ2-1,TRBV28
CASSQDRQGTDTQYF,TGCGCCAGCAGTCAGGATCGTCAGGGAACAGATACGCAGTATTTT,NA,NA,TRBJ2-3,TRBV5-1
CASPTPRTDTQYF,TGTGCCAGCCCAACCCCGCGAACAGATACGCAGTATTTT,NA,NA,TRBJ2-3,TRBV27
CASTIWTDNQPQHF,TGTGCCAGCACCATCTGGACAGATAATCAGCCCCAGCATTTT,NA,NA,TRBJ1-5,TRBV6-5
CALDRSYTDTQYF,TGTGCTCTTGACCGGTCCTACACAGATACGCAGTATTTT,NA,once,TRBJ2-3,TRBV30
CSTPGLPEAFF,TGCAGCACCCCCGGCCTCCCTGAAGCTTTCTTT,NA,NA,TRBJ1-1,TRBV29-1
CASSQAPFRGPIQQYF,TGCGCCAGCAGTCAAGCCCCTTTTCGGGGGCCGATACAGCAGTACTTC,NA,few,TRBJ2-7,TRBV4-1
CASSDMGGGQFF,TGTGCCAGCAGTGACATGGGGGGCGGGCAGTTCTTC,NA,NA,TRBJ2-1,TRBV6-1
CASSLSLSANSYEQYF,TGCGCCAGCAGCTTGAGCTTGTCAGCAAACTCCTACGAGCAGTACTTC,NA,few,TRBJ2-7,TRBV5-1
CASNRGRSKGNTEAFF,TGTGCCAGCAACAGAGGGCGGTCTAAGGGGAACACTGAAGCTTTCTTT,NA,NA,TRBJ1-1,TRBV7-3
CASSQLQGPLNTGELFF,TGTGCCAGCTCACAGTTACAGGGACCGCTGAACACCGGGGAGCTGTTTTTT,NA,NA,TRBJ2-2,TRBV18
CASSPGSTEGLGQHF,TGTGCCAGCAGCCCTGGAAGTACCGAAGGTCTGGGCCAGCATTTT,NA,NA,TRBJ1-5,TRBV7-6
CASSIGHGPYEQYF,TGCGCCAGCAGCATCGGACACGGACCCTACGAGCAGTACTTC,NA,NA,TRBJ2-7,TRBV5-1
CARHANYGYTF,TGTGCCAGGCACGCAAACTATGGCTACACCTTC,NA,NA,TRBJ1-2,TRBV6-4
CASSYRGVRFPAGELFF,TGTGCCAGCAGTTACAGGGGCGTCCGGTTCCCCGCCGGGGAGCTGTTTTTT,NA,once,TRBJ2-2,TRBV6-2/TRBV6-3